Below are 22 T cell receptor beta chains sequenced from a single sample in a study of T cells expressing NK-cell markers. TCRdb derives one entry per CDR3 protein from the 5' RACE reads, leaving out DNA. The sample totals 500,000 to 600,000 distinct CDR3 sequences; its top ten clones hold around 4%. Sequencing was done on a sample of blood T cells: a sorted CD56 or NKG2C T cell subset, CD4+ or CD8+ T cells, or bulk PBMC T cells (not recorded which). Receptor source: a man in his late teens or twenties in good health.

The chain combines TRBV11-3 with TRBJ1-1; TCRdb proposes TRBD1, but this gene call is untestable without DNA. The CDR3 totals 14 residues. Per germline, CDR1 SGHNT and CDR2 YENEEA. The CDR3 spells CASSLDGGNTEAFF.

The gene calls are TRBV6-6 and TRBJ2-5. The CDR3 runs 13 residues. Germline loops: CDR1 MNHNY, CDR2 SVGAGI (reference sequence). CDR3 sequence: CASKRLIQETQYF.

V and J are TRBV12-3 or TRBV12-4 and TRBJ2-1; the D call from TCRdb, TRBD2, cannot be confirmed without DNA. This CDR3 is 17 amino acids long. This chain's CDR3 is CASRPWEGQPSYNEQFF.

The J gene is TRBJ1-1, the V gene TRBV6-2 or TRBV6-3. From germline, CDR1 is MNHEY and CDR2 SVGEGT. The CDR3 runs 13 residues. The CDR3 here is CASSPPQGQTAFF.

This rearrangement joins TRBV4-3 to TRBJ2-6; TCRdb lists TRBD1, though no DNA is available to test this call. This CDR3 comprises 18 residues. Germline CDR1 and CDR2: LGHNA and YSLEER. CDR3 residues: CASSPRDRGLSGANVLTF.

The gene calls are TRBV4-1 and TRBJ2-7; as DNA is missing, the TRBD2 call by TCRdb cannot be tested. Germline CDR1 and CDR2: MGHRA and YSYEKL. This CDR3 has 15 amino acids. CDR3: CASSPLDPPNYEQYF.

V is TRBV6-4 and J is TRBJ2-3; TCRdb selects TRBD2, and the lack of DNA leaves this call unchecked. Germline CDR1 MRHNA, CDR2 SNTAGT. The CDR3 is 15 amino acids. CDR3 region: CASSVTSGSLDTQYF.

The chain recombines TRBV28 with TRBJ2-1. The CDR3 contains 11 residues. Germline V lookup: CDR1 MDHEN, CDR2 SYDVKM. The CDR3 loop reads CASNKAYEQFF.

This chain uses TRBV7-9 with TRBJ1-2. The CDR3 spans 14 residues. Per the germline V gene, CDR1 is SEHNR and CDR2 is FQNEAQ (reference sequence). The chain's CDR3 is CASSLAELSPGYTF. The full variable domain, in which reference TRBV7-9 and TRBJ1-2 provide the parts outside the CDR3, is DTGVSQNPRHKITKRGQNVTFRCDPISEHNRLYWYRQTLGQGPEFLTYFQNEAQLEKSRLLSDRFSAERPKGSFSTLEIQRTEQGDSAMYLCASSLAELSPGYTFGSGTRLTVV.

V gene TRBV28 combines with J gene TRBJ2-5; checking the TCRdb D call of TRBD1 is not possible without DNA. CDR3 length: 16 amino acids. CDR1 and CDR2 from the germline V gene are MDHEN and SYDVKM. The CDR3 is CASSFRTTPYQETQYF.

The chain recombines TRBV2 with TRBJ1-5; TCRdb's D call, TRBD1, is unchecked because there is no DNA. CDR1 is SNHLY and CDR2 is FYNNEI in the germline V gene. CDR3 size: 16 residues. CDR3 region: CASSEGAEYSNQPQHF.

This CDR3 is CASSPPGSALVSYNEQFF. This rearrangement joins TRBV18 to TRBJ2-1. CDR3 length: 18 amino acids. Germline V gene lookup returns CDR1 KGHSH and CDR2 LQKENI.

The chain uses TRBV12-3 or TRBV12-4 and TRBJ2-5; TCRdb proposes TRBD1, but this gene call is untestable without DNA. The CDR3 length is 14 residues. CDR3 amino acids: CASSYRTGQETQYF.

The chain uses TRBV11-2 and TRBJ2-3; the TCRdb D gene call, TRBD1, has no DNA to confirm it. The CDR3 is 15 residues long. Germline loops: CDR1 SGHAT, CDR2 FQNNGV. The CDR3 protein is CASSPRTGLADTQYF.

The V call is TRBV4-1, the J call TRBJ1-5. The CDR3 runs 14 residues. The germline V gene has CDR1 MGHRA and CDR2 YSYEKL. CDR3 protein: CASSLPVNNQPQHF.

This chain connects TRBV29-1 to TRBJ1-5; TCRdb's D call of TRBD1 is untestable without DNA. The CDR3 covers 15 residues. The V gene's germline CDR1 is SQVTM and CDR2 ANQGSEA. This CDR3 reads CSVEDLGQLLQPQHF.

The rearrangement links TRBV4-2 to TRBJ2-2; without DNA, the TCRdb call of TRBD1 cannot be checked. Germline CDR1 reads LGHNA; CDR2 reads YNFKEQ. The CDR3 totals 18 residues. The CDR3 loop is CASSQDLPGQEDTGELFF.

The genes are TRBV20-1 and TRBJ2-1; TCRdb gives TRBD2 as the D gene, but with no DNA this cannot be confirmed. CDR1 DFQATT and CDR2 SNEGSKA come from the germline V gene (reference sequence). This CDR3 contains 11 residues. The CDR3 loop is CSAAARDEQFF.

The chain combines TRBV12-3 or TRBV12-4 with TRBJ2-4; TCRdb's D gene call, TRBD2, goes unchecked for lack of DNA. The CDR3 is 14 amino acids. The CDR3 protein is CASRVSGAKNIQYF.

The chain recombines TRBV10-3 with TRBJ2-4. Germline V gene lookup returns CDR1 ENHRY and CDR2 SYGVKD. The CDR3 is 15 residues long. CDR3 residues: CAISEPTDAKNIQYF.

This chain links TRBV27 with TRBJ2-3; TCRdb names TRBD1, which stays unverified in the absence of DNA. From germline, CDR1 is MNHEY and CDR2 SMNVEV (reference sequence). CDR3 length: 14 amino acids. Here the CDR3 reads CASSSWTDTDTQYF.

The CDR3 protein is CASSPTSALGEQYF. The V call is TRBV18, the J call TRBJ2-7; lacking DNA, the TRBD2 call made by TCRdb goes unchecked. Germline loops: CDR1 KGHSH, CDR2 LQKENI. The CDR3 loop spans 14 amino acids.